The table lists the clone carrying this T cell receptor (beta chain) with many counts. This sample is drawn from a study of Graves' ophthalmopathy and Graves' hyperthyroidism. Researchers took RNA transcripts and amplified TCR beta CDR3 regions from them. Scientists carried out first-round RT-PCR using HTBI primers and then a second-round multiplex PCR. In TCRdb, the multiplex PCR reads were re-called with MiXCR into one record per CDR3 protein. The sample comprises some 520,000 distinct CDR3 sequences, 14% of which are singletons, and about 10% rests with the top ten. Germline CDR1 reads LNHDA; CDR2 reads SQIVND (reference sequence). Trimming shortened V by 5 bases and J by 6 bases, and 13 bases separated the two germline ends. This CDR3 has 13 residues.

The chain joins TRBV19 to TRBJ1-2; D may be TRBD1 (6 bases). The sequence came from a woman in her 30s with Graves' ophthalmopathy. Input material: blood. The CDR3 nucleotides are TGTGCCAGTAGTTCACGACGGGACAATGGCTACACCTTC. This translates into CASSSRRDNGYTF. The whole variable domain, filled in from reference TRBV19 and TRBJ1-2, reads DGGITQSPKYLFRKEGQNVTLSCEQNLNHDAMYWYRQDPGQGLRLIYYSQIVNDFQKGDIAEGYSVSREKKESFPLTVTSAQKNPTAFYLCASSSRRDNGYTFGSGTRLTVV.